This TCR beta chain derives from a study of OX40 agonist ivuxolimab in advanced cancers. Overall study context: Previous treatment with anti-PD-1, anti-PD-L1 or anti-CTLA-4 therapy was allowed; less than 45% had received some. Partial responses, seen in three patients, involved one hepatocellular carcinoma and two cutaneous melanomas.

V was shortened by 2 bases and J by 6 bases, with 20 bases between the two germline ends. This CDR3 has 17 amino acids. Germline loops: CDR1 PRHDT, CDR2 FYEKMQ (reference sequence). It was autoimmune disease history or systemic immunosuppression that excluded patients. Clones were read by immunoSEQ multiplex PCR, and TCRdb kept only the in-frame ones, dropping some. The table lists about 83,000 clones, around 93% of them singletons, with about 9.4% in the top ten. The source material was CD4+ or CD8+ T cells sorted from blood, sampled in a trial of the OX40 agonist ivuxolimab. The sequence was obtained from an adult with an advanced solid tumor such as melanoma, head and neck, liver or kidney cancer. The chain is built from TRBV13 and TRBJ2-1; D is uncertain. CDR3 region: CASSLYSGKEALNEQFF. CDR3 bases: TGTGCCAGCAGCTTATACAGTGGTAAGGAAGCTCTCAATGAGCAGTTCTTC.